These 20 T cell receptor beta chains came from one sample sequenced in a study of response to subunit inactivated influenza vaccine. Using its own MiXCR run on the RT-PCR reads, TCRdb lists one record per CDR3 protein. Of roughly 520,000 distinct CDR3 sequences in the sample, 25% are singletons; the top ten hold 1.5% to 2%. Sample: CD4+ T cells sorted from PBMCs, taken 4 to 6 days after vaccination. These receptors were taken from a man between 45 and 60 years old who received an inactivated influenza vaccine.

CDR3: CASSLTSGATGELFF. CDR3 DNA: TGTGCCAGCAGCTTAACTAGCGGAGCCACCGGGGAGCTGTTTTTT. V and J are TRBV2 and TRBJ2-2, with TRBD2 identical over 8 bases. V trimming: 6 bases; J trimming: 4 bases; junction bases outside the gene matches: 7. Germline lookup yields CDR1 SNHLY and CDR2 FYNNEI. The CDR3 is made up of 15 amino acids. The full variable domain, rest sourced from reference TRBV2 and TRBJ2-2, is EPEVTQTPSHQVTQMGQEVILRCVPISNHLYFYWYRQILGQKVEFLVSFYNNEISEKSEIFDDQFSVERPDGSNFTLKIRSTKLEDSAMYFCASSLTSGATGELFFGEGSRLTVL.

The chain is built from TRBV11-2 and TRBJ2-1; 9 bases fit TRBD2. V trimming: 6 bases; J trimming: 4 bases; junction bases outside the gene matches: 7. Per the germline V gene, CDR1 is SGHAT and CDR2 is FQNNGV. The CDR3 spans 15 residues. CDR3: CASRTAGGHYNEQFF. The CDR3 nucleotides are TGTGCCAGCAGAACAGCGGGGGGACATTACAATGAGCAGTTCTTC. Filled out from reference TRBV11-2 and TRBJ2-1, the complete variable domain reads EAGVAQSPRYKIIEKRQSVAFWCNPISGHATLYWYQQILGQGPKLLIQFQNNGVVDDSQLPKDRFSAERLKGVDSTLKIQPAKLEDSAVYLCASRTAGGHYNEQFFGPGTRLTVL.

The rearrangement uses TRBV20-1 and TRBJ2-3, with TRBD1 identical over 7 bases. CDR1 is DFQATT and CDR2 is SNEGSKA in the germline V gene (reference sequence). The CDR3 runs 14 residues. The V gene end was trimmed by 6 bases and the J gene end by 1 base; junction bases not matched to a gene: 7. The CDR3 nucleotides are TGCAGTGCCCAACCGGGACAGCGCACAGATACGCAGTATTTT. Residues: CSAQPGQRTDTQYF.

This clonotype was seen many times. The V call is TRBV9, the J call TRBJ1-6, with D possibly matching TRBD1 (6 bases). CDR3 length: 14 amino acids. The V and J ends lost 4 bases and 7 bases respectively, with 12 bases between them. Per the germline V gene, CDR1 is SGDLS and CDR2 is YYNGEE. The CDR3 DNA reads TGTGCCAGCAGCTCCTGGACAGTAAATTCACCCCTCCACTTT. Amino acids: CASSSWTVNSPLHF.

In its sample, this clonotype was seen a few times. This chain connects TRBV28 to TRBJ2-3; D perhaps matches TRBD2 (6 bases). Germline V CDR1 and CDR2: MDHEN, SYDVKM. V was shortened by 1 base and J by 4 bases, with 12 bases between the two germline ends. The CDR3 totals 15 residues. The CDR3, as DNA: TGTGCCAGCAGTTTATTCGGCAGGGAGGCAGATACGCAGTATTTT. It specifies CASSLFGREADTQYF.

This clonotype turned up a few times. CDR3 protein: CASRPLRGAQETQYF. For the CDR3, the DNA is TGTGCCAGCAGGCCCCTTCGGGGTGCCCAAGAGACCCAGTACTTC. The V gene is TRBV12-3 or TRBV12-4, the J gene TRBJ2-5, with TRBD2 as a possible D gene (5 bases). This CDR3 comprises 15 residues. Trimming removed 6 bases from V and 1 base from J, with 15 bases in between.

This clonotype was found a few times. The chain couples TRBV20-1 to TRBJ1-3; possible D gene TRBD1, 6 bases. This CDR3 is built from 14 residues. The germline V gene has CDR1 DFQATT and CDR2 SNEGSKA (reference sequence). V was clipped by 5 bases and J by 9 bases, with 20 bases between them. The CDR3: CSALRDTSLGTIYF. DNA for the CDR3: TGCAGTGCTTTAAGGGACACCTCCTTGGGCACCATATATTTT.

The chain recombines TRBV5-6 with TRBJ2-1; 7 bases are a match to TRBD2. V was pared by 4 bases and J by 15 bases, with 10 bases of the junction left unmatched. CDR3 length equals 12 residues. Germline V gives CDR1 SGHDT, CDR2 YYEEEE. This chain's CDR3 is CASSPGTKGLFF. CDR3 nucleotide sequence: TGTGCCAGCAGCCCCGGGACTAAAGGGCTGTTCTTC.

V is TRBV4-1 and J is TRBJ2-1; 12 bases are a match to TRBD2. There are 16 residues in the CDR3. Looked up from germline, CDR1 is MGHRA and CDR2 is YSYEKL. The V segment lost 0 bases and the J segment 7 bases; nucleotides outside the gene matches: 4. The CDR3 bases are TGCGCCAGCAGCCAAGAGCCACTAGCGGGGGGTAATGAGCAGTTCTTC. It is translated as CASSQEPLAGGNEQFF.

This clonotype has a handful of counts. The chain joins TRBV24-1 to TRBJ2-5; TRBD1 agrees at 9 bases. Germline trimming cut 4 bases from V and 4 bases from J; bases unmatched to any gene: 6. Germline CDR1 is KGHDR and CDR2 is SFDVKD. The CDR3 length is 15 residues. In DNA, the CDR3 is TGTGCCACCAGTGACGGCGCACAGGGGGCAGAGACCCAGTACTTC. Encoded protein: CATSDGAQGAETQYF.

This clonotype was seen a handful of times. V gene TRBV11-2 combines with J gene TRBJ2-1; TRBD1 matches at 7 bases. The CDR3 totals 15 residues. Germline loops: CDR1 SGHAT, CDR2 FQNNGV. J gave up 3 bases and V 5 bases, and 7 bases lay outside the gene matches. CDR3 residues: CASSPDRVHYNEQFF. CDR3 nucleotides: TGTGCCAGCAGCCCAGACAGGGTTCACTACAATGAGCAGTTCTTC.

At least ten counts were recorded for this clonotype. This rearrangement joins TRBV7-2 to TRBJ2-7; no clear D gene. V was clipped by 2 bases and J by 6 bases, with 5 bases between them. Germline V lookup: CDR1 SGHTA, CDR2 FQGNSA. The CDR3 runs 11 residues. CDR3: CASSLTLEQYF. The CDR3 nucleotides read TGTGCCAGCAGCTTAACCCTCGAGCAGTACTTC.

This clonotype came up a few times. The J gene is TRBJ2-7, the V gene TRBV7-8, with D uncertain. There are 14 residues in the CDR3. V was cut by 5 bases and J by 3 bases, with 14 bases left in between. Germline-derived CDR1 and CDR2 are SGHVS and FQNEAQ. The CDR3 here is CASSRDPSGYEQYF. DNA of the CDR3: TGTGCCAGCAGCCGAGACCCCTCCGGCTACGAGCAGTACTTC.

The CDR3 here is CASSLAPGGLTYEQYF. The CDR3 bases are TGCGCCAGCAGCTTGGCCCCAGGAGGATTAACCTACGAGCAGTACTTC. V usage is TRBV5-1 and J usage is TRBJ2-7; D might be TRBD2 (5 bases). This CDR3 comprises 16 residues. The germline gives CDR1 SGHRS, CDR2 YFSETQ. The V and J ends lost 0 bases and 2 bases respectively, with 15 bases between them.

This clonotype has a handful of counts. J is TRBJ2-5 and V is TRBV19; D may be TRBD1 (6 bases). Between the trimmed V and J ends, which lost 3 bases and 5 bases, there was a span of 13 bases. The CDR3 runs to 14 residues. Germline CDR1 and CDR2: LNHDA and SQIVND (reference sequence). For the CDR3, the DNA is TGTGCCAGTAGTATGGGACACGGCCGGGAGACCCAGTACTTC. Translating gives CASSMGHGRETQYF.

The CDR3 reads CASSPPGQYTEAFF. For the CDR3, the DNA is TGTGCCAGCAGTCCCCCGGGACAGTACACTGAAGCTTTCTTT. The rearrangement links TRBV28 to TRBJ1-1; 7 bases align to TRBD1. The J segment lost 3 bases and the V segment lost 5 bases, leaving 6 bases of the junction unmatched. The CDR3 has 14 residues. CDR1 MDHEN and CDR2 SYDVKM come from the germline V gene.

This clonotype was seen a few times. This chain joins TRBV29-1 and TRBJ2-7, with D possibly being TRBD1 or TRBD2 (5 bases each). Germline CDR1 and CDR2: SQVTM and ANQGSEA. Between the trimmed V and J ends, which lost 6 bases and 5 bases, there was a span of 17 bases. This CDR3 contains 13 residues. CDR3 region: CSVGSNGGNEQYF. CDR3 DNA: TGCAGCGTGGGCTCGAATGGGGGAAACGAGCAGTACTTC.

This clonotype was counted only a few times. The chain is built from TRBV29-1 and TRBJ1-2; 9 positions agree with TRBD1. This CDR3 is built from 14 residues. Germline CDR1 SQVTM, CDR2 ANQGSEA. The V and J ends lost 6 bases and 2 bases, in that order; junction bases with no gene match: 7. CDR3 protein: CSVAFGQGNYGYTF. CDR3 nucleotide sequence: TGCAGCGTGGCCTTTGGACAGGGGAACTATGGCTACACCTTC.

This clonotype came up a few times. This chain joins TRBV6-2 or TRBV6-3 and TRBJ1-5; 8 bases match TRBD1. Germline V gene lookup returns CDR1 MNHEY and CDR2 SVGEGT. V gave up 6 bases and J gave up 6 bases; unmatched junction bases: 4. The CDR3 covers 13 residues. The CDR3 DNA reads TGTGCCAGCAGGCTGACAGGGGTTCAGCCCCAGCATTTT. Protein sequence: CASRLTGVQPQHF.

The table lists this clonotype with a few counts. The chain joins TRBV7-2 to TRBJ1-6; D gene uncertain. V dropped 2 bases and J dropped 14 bases, with 10 bases sitting between them. Germline V CDR1 and CDR2: SGHTA, FQGNSA. The CDR3 consists of 12 residues. CDR3 in DNA: TGTGCCAGCAGCTTATCGGAAGGGACCCTCCACTTT. Its translation is CASSLSEGTLHF.